Each of the 19 T cell receptor beta chains below was sequenced from the same sample in a study of blood T cell repertoires in COVID-19. Repertoires were generated with immunoSEQ multiplex PCR, while TCRdb's copy carries only in-frame clones and drops some. Among roughly 52,000 clones, around 82% were seen once, and the ten largest hold around 4.9%. Sequenced sample: peripheral blood. Receptors were obtained from a human donor in a cohort sampled during active COVID-19.

The chain recombines TRBV27 with TRBJ1-1; perhaps TRBD1 as D (5 bases). The germline gives CDR1 MNHEY, CDR2 SMNVEV (reference sequence). V lost 6 bases and J lost 1, with 18 bases in between. The CDR3 covers 16 residues. As DNA, the CDR3 is TGTGCCAGCAGGAGGAATTCGGGACTCGCGAACACTGAAGCTTTCTTT. It is translated as CASRRNSGLANTEAFF.

The chain has TRBV5-5 and TRBJ1-2; D is undetermined. The length of the CDR3 is 16 residues. The V end lost 2 bases, the J end lost 1 base, and 15 bases lay between the germline ends. The V gene's germline CDR1 is SGHKS and CDR2 YYEKEE (reference sequence). The CDR3 region has the DNA TGTGCCAGCAGCTTCAGATTACAGCCTCTTAACTATGGCTACACCTTC. It encodes CASSFRLQPLNYGYTF. Full variable domain (outside the CDR3, taken from reference TRBV5-5 and TRBJ1-2): DAGVTQSPTHLIKTRGQQVTLRCSPISGHKSVSWYQQVLGQGPQFIFQYYEKEERGRGNFPDRFSARQFPNYSSELNVNALLLGDSALYLCASSFRLQPLNYGYTFGSGTRLTVV.

CDR3 amino acids: CASSAGGPTQYF. The DNA for the CDR3 is TGTGCCAGCAGCGCCGGGGGACCGACCCAGTACTTC. This chain uses TRBV5-4 with TRBJ2-5; TRBD2 is a possible D gene (6 bases). The CDR3 has 12 residues. Trimming pared 4 bases from V and 7 bases from J, leaving 11 bases between. Germline CDR1 reads SGHNT; CDR2 reads YYREEE (reference sequence).

The chain joins TRBV29-1 to TRBJ2-7, with a possible D match to TRBD1 (6 bases). The V gene lost 4 bases and the J gene lost 2 bases, with 12 bases spanning the gap. Germline values: CDR1 SQVTM, CDR2 ANQGSEA. The length of the CDR3 is 13 residues. This CDR3 reads CSVVGDKTYEQYF. CDR3 DNA: TGCAGCGTTGTAGGGGACAAGACCTACGAGCAGTACTTC.

The chain has TRBV12-3 or TRBV12-4 and TRBJ1-1; no definite D call. This CDR3 has 12 amino acids. V was shortened by 1 base and J by 5 bases, with 5 bases between the two germline ends. The CDR3 reads CASSLGETEAFF. The CDR3 DNA reads TGTGCCAGCAGTTTAGGAGAGACTGAAGCTTTCTTT.

The chain carries TRBV12-3 or TRBV12-4 and TRBJ2-1, with D perhaps TRBD1 (5 bases). Trimming took 8 bases from V and 5 from J, leaving 7 bases between them. The CDR3 length is 11 residues. The CDR3 loop is CASETDNEQFF. Written as DNA, the CDR3 is TGTGCCAGCGAGACAGACAATGAGCAGTTCTTC.

This clone was seen a single time. The gene calls are TRBV29-1 and TRBJ2-7; TRBD1 matches at 7 bases. With 4 bases clipped from V and 3 bases from J, the junction kept 3 bases outside the gene matches. Germline V gene data show CDR1 as SQVTM and CDR2 as ANQGSEA. The CDR3 is 12 amino acids. The CDR3 DNA follows: TGCAGCGTTGCACAGGGGAGCTACGAGCAGTACTTC. Amino acids: CSVAQGSYEQYF.

V and J are TRBV12-5 and TRBJ1-4; 7 positions match TRBD1. With 1 base clipped from V and 2 bases from J, the junction kept 4 bases outside the gene matches. The CDR3 has 16 amino acids. CDR1 and CDR2 from the germline V gene are LGHNT and FRNRAP. The CDR3 nucleotides read TGTGCTAGTGGTTTGGCACAGGGGACCACTAATGAAAAACTGTTTTTT. It codes for CASGLAQGTTNEKLFF.

This clone was picked up one time. CDR3 coding DNA: TGTGCCAGCTCCAAATATACGACTGACACTGAAGCTTTCTTT. Amino acid sequence: CASSKYTTDTEAFF. The chain recombines TRBV18 with TRBJ1-1; no reliable D call. V shed 6 bases and J shed 3 bases, with 14 bases lying between them. Germline loops: CDR1 KGHSH, CDR2 LQKENI. This CDR3 has 14 amino acids.

This chain uses TRBV6-2 or TRBV6-3 with TRBJ2-1, with 13 bases matching TRBD2. The CDR3 extends over 15 amino acids. Germline CDR1 MNHEY, CDR2 SVGEGT. Germline trimming cut 2 bases from V and 8 bases from J; bases unmatched to any gene: 3. CDR3 protein: CASSYLGLAGDEQFF. The CDR3 DNA is TGTGCCAGCAGTTACCTCGGACTAGCGGGGGATGAGCAGTTCTTC.

The V gene is TRBV4-1, the J gene TRBJ2-7; D gene ambiguous. This CDR3 has 9 residues. Germline loops: CDR1 MGHRA, CDR2 YSYEKL. Between the trimmed V and J ends, which lost 9 bases and 5 bases, there was a span of 5 bases. The CDR3 sequence is CARAHEQYF. The CDR3 DNA is TGCGCCAGGGCCCACGAGCAGTACTTC.

The sample holds one count of this clone. This sequence joins TRBV7-3 and TRBJ2-3, with D maybe TRBD2 (6 bases). Per the germline V gene, CDR1 is SGHTA and CDR2 is FQGTGA. The V end lost 3 bases, the J end lost 0 bases, and 13 bases lay between the germline ends. This CDR3 has 16 residues. The CDR3 loop is CASSLIPGTSTDTQYF. The CDR3 DNA sequence: TGTGCCAGCAGCTTGATCCCCGGGACTAGCACAGATACGCAGTATTTT.

This clone came up once. This sequence joins TRBV19 and TRBJ1-5; 12 nucleotides agree with TRBD1. This CDR3 contains 16 residues. Germline CDR1 and CDR2: LNHDA and SQIVND (reference sequence). Losses at the gene ends were 6 bases for V and 6 bases for J; bases not matched to a gene: 9. The CDR3 bases are TGTGCCAGTAGGGGACAGGGGGCTCTTTGGAGTCAGCCCCAGCATTTT. Encoded protein: CASRGQGALWSQPQHF.

This clone was seen a single time. The genes are TRBV11-1 and TRBJ2-7; 9 positions agree with TRBD1. The germline CDR1 and CDR2 sequences are SGHAT and FQDESV (reference sequence). This CDR3 comprises 15 residues. J was trimmed by 2 bases and V by 4 bases; bases with no gene match: 6. CDR3 region: CASSSGTGNPYEQYF. As DNA, the CDR3 is TGTGCCAGCAGCTCCGGGACAGGGAACCCCTACGAGCAGTACTTC.

This chain connects TRBV7-2 to TRBJ1-1; a weak D match, TRBD1 (5 bases). Trimming stripped 8 bases from V and 5 bases from J, with 18 bases between. CDR1 and CDR2 from the germline V gene are SGHTA and FQGNSA. This CDR3 spans 14 amino acids. CDR3 loop: CASDDSRRVTEAFF. CDR3 DNA sequence: TGTGCCAGCGACGACAGCCGCCGGGTAACTGAAGCTTTCTTT.

A few counts support this clone. V gene TRBV4-1 combines with J gene TRBJ2-2, with D possibly TRBD2 on 5 matching bases. Germline loops: CDR1 MGHRA, CDR2 YSYEKL. V lost 4 bases, J lost 5 bases, and 14 bases lay in between. The CDR3 extends over 15 amino acids. Written as DNA, the CDR3 is TGCGCCAGCAGCCCGCGGGCAGAGGGAACCGGGGAGCTGTTTTTT. Protein: CASSPRAEGTGELFF.

This clone appeared a few times. The chain couples TRBV7-9 to TRBJ1-4, with D maybe TRBD1 (5 bases). Trimming removed 5 bases from V and 5 bases from J, with 18 bases in between. Germline assignment: CDR1 SEHNR and CDR2 FQNEAQ (reference sequence). This CDR3 comprises 16 residues. As DNA, the CDR3 is TGTGCCAGCAGCGACCGGCTTCACAGGCAAAATGAAAAACTGTTTTTT. This gives the protein CASSDRLHRQNEKLFF.

This chain links TRBV20-1 with TRBJ2-3; 11 bases are shared with TRBD2. CDR1 and CDR2 (germline): DFQATT, SNEGSKA (reference sequence). CDR3 size: 15 residues. With 3 bases clipped from V and 3 bases from J, the junction kept 5 bases outside the gene matches. In DNA, the CDR3 is TGCAGTGCTAGTCTCCTAGCGGGGGGAACAGATACGCAGTATTTT. It yields the protein CSASLLAGGTDTQYF.

This clone came up a few times. The V call is TRBV13, the J call TRBJ2-3, with TRBD2 matching over 7 bases. V was clipped by 7 bases and J by 6 bases; unmatched bases: 10. Per germline, CDR1 PRHDT and CDR2 FYEKMQ (reference sequence). The CDR3 spans 14 residues. The CDR3 DNA reads TGTGCCAGCACGGGGGGATTTAGACTCGATACGCAGTATTTT. It translates to CASTGGFRLDTQYF.